Listed below are T cell receptor beta chains from one sample, sequenced in a study of blood T cell repertoires in COVID-19. Clones were sequenced by immunoSEQ multiplex PCR, and TCRdb holds only the in-frame ones, with some missing. This table has 250,000 or so clones, 86% appearing once. The sample consisted of PBMCs or T cells enriched from blood (not recorded which). Every receptor here comes from a woman between 18 and 30 years old who had recovered from COVID-19. Both conserved end residues are part of each CDR3. Fields, in order: V gene, D gene, clone size, J gene, CDR3 length, CDR3 protein, CDR3 DNA. D genes are given only for firm matches. The size entry is marked missing in some rows and otherwise reads once, few, many or a size class.

v_gene: TRBV4-1
d_gene: .
abundance: .
j_gene: TRBJ2-7
len: 13
CDR3aa: CASSQVGQVEQYF
CDR3nt: TGCGCCAGCAGCCAAGTTGGCCAGGTCGAGCAGTACTTC

v_gene: TRBV3-1/TRBV3-2
d_gene: .
abundance: .
j_gene: TRBJ1-1
len: 13
CDR3aa: CASSQSGSTEAFF
CDR3nt: TGTGCCAGCAGCCAATCGGGGAGCACTGAAGCTTTCTTT

v_gene: TRBV2
d_gene: TRBD1
abundance: .
j_gene: TRBJ1-2
len: 14
CDR3aa: CASSGTGGGYGYTF
CDR3nt: TGTGCCAGCAGTGGTACAGGGGGCGGCTATGGCTACACCTTC

v_gene: TRBV18
d_gene: .
abundance: .
j_gene: TRBJ2-5
len: 16
CDR3aa: CASSPAGTQFQETQYF
CDR3nt: TGTGCCAGCTCACCAGCTGGGACACAATTTCAAGAGACCCAGTACTTC

v_gene: TRBV7-2
d_gene: .
abundance: .
j_gene: TRBJ2-7
len: 14
CDR3aa: CASSLGFWGDEQYF
CDR3nt: TGTGCCAGCAGCTTAGGGTTTTGGGGGGACGAGCAGTACTTC

v_gene: TRBV7-6
d_gene: TRBD1
abundance: .
j_gene: TRBJ2-7
len: 15
CDR3aa: CASSLNRDRVYEQYF
CDR3nt: TGTGCCAGCAGCTTAAACCGGGACAGGGTCTACGAGCAGTACTTC

v_gene: TRBV7-9
d_gene: TRBD1
abundance: .
j_gene: TRBJ1-2
len: 13
CDR3aa: CASSATGGYGYTF
CDR3nt: TGTGCCAGCAGCGCAACAGGGGGCTATGGCTACACCTTC

v_gene: TRBV3-1/TRBV3-2
d_gene: TRBD1
abundance: few
j_gene: TRBJ2-1
len: 16
CDR3aa: CASSQRTGKNYNEQFF
CDR3nt: TGTGCCAGCAGCCAAAGGACAGGGAAAAACTACAATGAGCAGTTCTTC

v_gene: TRBV11-2
d_gene: .
abundance: .
j_gene: TRBJ2-1
len: 15
CDR3aa: CATMNGVGAYNEQFF
CDR3nt: TGTGCCACCATGAACGGCGTTGGAGCCTACAATGAGCAGTTCTTC

v_gene: TRBV7-6
d_gene: TRBD1
abundance: once
j_gene: TRBJ2-7
len: 15
CDR3aa: CASSLAWTGDHEQYF
CDR3nt: TGTGCCAGCAGCTTAGCCTGGACAGGGGACCACGAGCAGTACTTC

v_gene: TRBV3-1/TRBV3-2
d_gene: TRBD1
abundance: .
j_gene: TRBJ1-2
len: 17
CDR3aa: CASSQGYERGQGHGYTF
CDR3nt: TGTGCCAGCAGCCAAGGATATGAACGTGGACAGGGGCATGGCTACACCTTC

v_gene: TRBV5-8
d_gene: .
abundance: .
j_gene: TRBJ1-6
len: 15
CDR3aa: CASSPQRGSGSPLHF
CDR3nt: TGTGCCAGCAGCCCCCAGAGAGGGAGCGGTTCACCCCTCCACTTT

v_gene: TRBV12-5
d_gene: TRBD1
abundance: .
j_gene: TRBJ2-5
len: 16
CDR3aa: CASGLDRTGGQETQYF
CDR3nt: TGTGCTAGTGGTTTGGATCGAACAGGGGGCCAAGAGACCCAGTACTTC

v_gene: TRBV13
d_gene: TRBD1
abundance: .
j_gene: TRBJ1-1
len: 16
CDR3aa: CASSTPQGAVNTEAFF
CDR3nt: TGTGCCAGCAGCACTCCTCAGGGGGCGGTGAACACTGAAGCTTTCTTT

v_gene: TRBV9
d_gene: .
abundance: .
j_gene: TRBJ1-3
len: 13
CDR3aa: CASSAKSGNTIYF
CDR3nt: TGTGCCAGCAGCGCTAAATCTGGAAACACCATATATTTT

v_gene: TRBV7-2
d_gene: TRBD2
abundance: .
j_gene: TRBJ2-2
len: 18
CDR3aa: CASSFLAAGLLNTGELFF
CDR3nt: TGTGCCAGCAGCTTCCTAGCGGCGGGATTACTGAACACCGGGGAGCTGTTTTTT

v_gene: TRBV7-9
d_gene: .
abundance: few
j_gene: TRBJ2-3
len: 14
CDR3aa: CASKRGLNTDTQYF
CDR3nt: TGTGCCAGCAAACGGGGATTGAACACAGATACGCAGTATTTT

v_gene: TRBV4-3
d_gene: .
abundance: .
j_gene: TRBJ2-2
len: 17
CDR3aa: CASSQDFLGPNTGELFF
CDR3nt: TGCGCCAGCAGCCAAGATTTCCTGGGGCCCAACACCGGGGAGCTGTTTTTT

v_gene: TRBV21-1
d_gene: .
abundance: .
j_gene: TRBJ2-5
len: 14
CDR3aa: CASSKVGGLETQYF
CDR3nt: TGTGCCAGCAGCAAAGTCGGGGGGTTGGAGACCCAGTACTTC

v_gene: TRBV30
d_gene: .
abundance: .
j_gene: TRBJ1-5
len: 16
CDR3aa: CAWSVGGRDYNQPQHF
CDR3nt: TGTGCCTGGAGTGTCGGGGGCAGGGACTACAATCAGCCCCAGCATTTT

v_gene: TRBV10-3
d_gene: TRBD1
abundance: .
j_gene: TRBJ1-3
len: 12
CDR3aa: CAAWDRGNTIYF
CDR3nt: TGTGCCGCATGGGACAGGGGAAACACCATATATTTT

v_gene: TRBV3-1/TRBV3-2
d_gene: .
abundance: .
j_gene: TRBJ2-3
len: 18
CDR3aa: CASSQDYGTRTSTDTQYF
CDR3nt: TGTGCCAGCAGCCAAGATTACGGGACAAGGACCAGCACAGATACGCAGTATTTT